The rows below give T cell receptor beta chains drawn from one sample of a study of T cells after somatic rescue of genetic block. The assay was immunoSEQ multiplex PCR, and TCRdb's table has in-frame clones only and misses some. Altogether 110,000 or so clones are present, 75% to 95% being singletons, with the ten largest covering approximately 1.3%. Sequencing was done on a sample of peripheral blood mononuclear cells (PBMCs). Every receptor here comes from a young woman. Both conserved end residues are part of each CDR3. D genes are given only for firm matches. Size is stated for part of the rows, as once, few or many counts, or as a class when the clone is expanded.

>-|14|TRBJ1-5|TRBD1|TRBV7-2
TGTGCCAGCAGCTCCCGACAGGGAGGTCAGCCCCAGCATTTT
CASSSRQGGQPQHF
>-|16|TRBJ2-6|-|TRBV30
TGTGCCTGGAGTGTATATGGGGGCCGTGGGGCCAACGTCCTGACTTTC
CAWSVYGGRGANVLTF
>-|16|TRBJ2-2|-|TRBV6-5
TGTGCCAGCAGTTACCAAGTAACAGGGGGGGCCGGGGAGCTGTTTTTT
CASSYQVTGGAGELFF
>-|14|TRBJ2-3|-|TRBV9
TGTGCCAGCAGCGTAGGCCGGACCACAGATACGCAGTATTTT
CASSVGRTTDTQYF
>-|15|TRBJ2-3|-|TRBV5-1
TGCGCCAGCAGCCCGGGGCCGGACGCCAGGGATACGCAGTATTTT
CASSPGPDARDTQYF
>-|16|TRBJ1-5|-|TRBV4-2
TGTGCCAGCAGCCAAGATGGGGGGATCGACAATCAGCCCCAGCATTTT
CASSQDGGIDNQPQHF
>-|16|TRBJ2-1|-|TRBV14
TGTGCCAGCAGCCTATTGGGACTCCGGGGTTACAATGAGCAGTTCTTC
CASSLLGLRGYNEQFF
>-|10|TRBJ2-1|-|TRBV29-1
TGCAGCGGCCTCTACAATGAGCAGTTCTTC
CSGLYNEQFF
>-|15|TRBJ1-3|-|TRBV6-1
TGTGCCAGCAGGGGGATGACAGGTTCTGGAAACACCATATATTTT
CASRGMTGSGNTIYF
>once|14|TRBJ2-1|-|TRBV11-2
TGTGCCAGCAGCTCCCCGACAGGCTCCAATGAGCAGTTCTTC
CASSSPTGSNEQFF
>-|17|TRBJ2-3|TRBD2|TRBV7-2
TGTGCCAGCAGCTTAGATATAGCGGGGGCCCGCAGAGATACGCAGTATTTT
CASSLDIAGARRDTQYF
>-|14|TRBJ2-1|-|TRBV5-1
TGCGCCAGCAGCAAGGATAGCTCCTACAATGAGCAGTTCTTC
CASSKDSSYNEQFF
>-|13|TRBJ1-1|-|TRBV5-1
TGCGCCAGCAGGGACAGCATGAACACTGAAGCTTTCTTT
CASRDSMNTEAFF
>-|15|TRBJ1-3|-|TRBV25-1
TGTGCCAGCAGTGAAAGCACGGGAAATGGAAACACCATATATTTT
CASSESTGNGNTIYF
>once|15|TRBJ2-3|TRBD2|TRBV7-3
TGTGCCAGCAGCTTAACAGCGGGGAGCACAGATACGCAGTATTTT
CASSLTAGSTDTQYF
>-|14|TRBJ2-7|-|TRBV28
TGTGCCAGCAGTCCCAGGCTCGGGGCCTACGAGCAGTACTTC
CASSPRLGAYEQYF
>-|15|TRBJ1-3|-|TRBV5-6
TGTGCCAGCAGCTTGGACAGGGCGGTGGGAAACACCATATATTTT
CASSLDRAVGNTIYF
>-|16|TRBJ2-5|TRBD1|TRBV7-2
TGTGCCAGCAGCTGGACCGGGACAGGCTGGCGGGAGACCCAGTACTTC
CASSWTGTGWRETQYF
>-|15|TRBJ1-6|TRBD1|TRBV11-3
TGTGCCAGCAGCCTCGGACAGGGGAAGAATTCACCCCTCCACTTT
CASSLGQGKNSPLHF
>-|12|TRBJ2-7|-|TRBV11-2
TGTGCCAGCAGCTTAAGAGGGTACGAGCAGTACTTC
CASSLRGYEQYF
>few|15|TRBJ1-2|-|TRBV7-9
TGTGCCAGCAGCAAAGGGGGAATAACAGTTTATGGCTACACCTTC
CASSKGGITVYGYTF
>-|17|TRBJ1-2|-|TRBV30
TGTGCCTGGAGTGTCCCTCGGAGGGGGTCCCCTAACTATGGCTACACCTTC
CAWSVPRRGSPNYGYTF
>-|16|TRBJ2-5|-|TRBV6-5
TGTGCCAGCAGTTCCCACCCCCTCGGGAGCCGGGAGACCCAGTACTTC
CASSSHPLGSRETQYF
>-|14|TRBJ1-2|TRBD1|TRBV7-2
TGTGCCAGCAGCTTAGGGGACAGCTACTATGGCTACACCTTC
CASSLGDSYYGYTF
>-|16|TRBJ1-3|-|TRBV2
TGTGCCAGCATAAAGGGGTTTGCCCCCTCTGGAAACACCATATATTTT
CASIKGFAPSGNTIYF
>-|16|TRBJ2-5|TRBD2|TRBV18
TGTGCCAGCTCACCAAGACTAGCAGGGCGGGGAGAGACCCAGTACTTC
CASSPRLAGRGETQYF
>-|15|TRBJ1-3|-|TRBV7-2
TGTGCCAGCAGCTTATATTCGAGCCAGGGAAACACCATATATTTT
CASSLYSSQGNTIYF
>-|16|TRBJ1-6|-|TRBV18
TGTGCCAGCTCAGGTGGGACCGCCGCCCTTAATTCACCCCTCCACTTT
CASSGGTAALNSPLHF
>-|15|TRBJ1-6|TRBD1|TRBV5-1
TGCGCCAGCAGCTCGGACAGGGGAAATAATTCACCCCTCCACTTT
CASSSDRGNNSPLHF
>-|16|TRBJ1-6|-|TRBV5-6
TGTGCCAGCAGCTTGCGGGGGCCCTCCTATAATTCACCCCTCCACTTT
CASSLRGPSYNSPLHF
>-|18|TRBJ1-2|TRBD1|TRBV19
TGTGCCAGTAGCCATCAACCGGGACAGGGGACGGTTGGGAATGGCTACACCTTC
CASSHQPGQGTVGNGYTF
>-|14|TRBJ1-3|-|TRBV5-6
TGTGCCAGCAGCTTAACAGGGACTGGAAACACCATATATTTT
CASSLTGTGNTIYF
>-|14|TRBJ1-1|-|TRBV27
TGTGCCAGCAGTCCGTACAGGGTGAACACTGAAGCTTTCTTT
CASSPYRVNTEAFF
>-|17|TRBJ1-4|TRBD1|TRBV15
TGTGCCACCAGCAACCAGGGGGAGGGGTGGGCTAATGAAAAACTGTTTTTT
CATSNQGEGWANEKLFF
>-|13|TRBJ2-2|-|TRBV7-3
TGTGCCAGCACCTCCCGGGGGTCCGGGGAGCTGTTTTTT
CASTSRGSGELFF
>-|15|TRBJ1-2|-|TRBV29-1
TGCAGCTCCGGACCAGGGGACACTGGCCCCTATGGCTACACCTTC
CSSGPGDTGPYGYTF
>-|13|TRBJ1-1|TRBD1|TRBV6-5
TGTGCCAGCAGAGGGACAGGGCAGGCTGAAGCTTTCTTT
CASRGTGQAEAFF
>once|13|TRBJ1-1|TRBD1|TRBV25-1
TGTGCCAGCACTAATCCCGGGACAGCGGAAGCTTTCTTT
CASTNPGTAEAFF
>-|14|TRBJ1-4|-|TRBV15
TGTGCCACCAGCAGAGCTAGGGGGGGCGAAAAACTGTTTTTT
CATSRARGGEKLFF
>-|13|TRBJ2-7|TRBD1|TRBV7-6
TGTGCCAGCTCGCAGGGGGCCTCCTACGAGCAGTACTTC
CASSQGASYEQYF
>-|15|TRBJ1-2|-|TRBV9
TGTGCCAGCAGCGGCGCGGGGGCCTCTAACTATGGCTACACCTTC
CASSGAGASNYGYTF
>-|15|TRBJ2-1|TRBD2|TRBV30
TGTGCCTGGGAAAGGGTGGCGGGGGCCTACAATGAGCAGTTCTTC
CAWERVAGAYNEQFF
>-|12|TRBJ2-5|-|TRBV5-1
TGCGCCAGCAGCTTGGACCAAGAGACCCAGTACTTC
CASSLDQETQYF
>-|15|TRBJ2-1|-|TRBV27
TGTGCCAGCAGTCGGGTCACGGGCTCCTACAATGAGCAGTTCTTC
CASSRVTGSYNEQFF
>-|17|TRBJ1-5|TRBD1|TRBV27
TGTGCCAGCAGTTTTCGGGGACAGGGTCGAATCGGTCAGCCCCAGCATTTT
CASSFRGQGRIGQPQHF